This TCR beta chain was captured by sequencing in a study of T cell repertoires in cytomegalovirus infection (dated by TCRdb to the late 2010s). About the full investigation: The peptide stimulations were aimed at well-studied HLA-B-restricted epitopes as well as recently identified HLA-C-restricted CMV epitopes, whose presentation resists viral immunomodulation. Because public TCR beta signatures pointed to carriage of CMV infection together with the matching HLA type, the HLA type of each donor mattered for the analysis.

Sequencing instrument: Illumina HiSeq 1500. The public reads were quality trimmed at Q25 with fastp and then assembled into clones with MiXCR by TCRdb, keeping productive beta chains. Rows matching on CDR3 protein sequence are summarized as one entry with the most common DNA and genes. This sample lists 830,000 or so distinct CDR3 sequences; approximately 32% were detected once. 9.5% to 15% of the sample rests with the top ten. This specimen's treatment or condition label, interpreted: in vitro stimulation with specific CMV peptide epitopes to enrich CMV-specific T cells. The study at large found these results: The ex vivo response was dominated by HLA-C-restricted CMV-specific TCR beta clonotypes, which also provided the single most frequent clonotype in two of eight donors. In both this cohort and an independent cohort of 350 or so donors, the cumulative frequency of public TCR beta family members distinguished carriers of CMV infection plus the relevant HLA type.

V and J lose 8 bases and 6 bases, and a span of 17 bases separates them. According to the germline V gene, CDR1 reads SNHLY and CDR2 reads FYNNEI. Counted from cysteine to phenylalanine, this CDR3 has 14 amino acids. Just the 42-base CDR3 DNA is kept, in frame starting at base 1. This clonotype turned up a few times. Its antigen has not been determined. Per-nucleotide qualities are absent, and no much larger clonotype sits a single base away. This specimen consisted of cultured CD8+ T cells from PBMCs, obtained from culture after CMV antigen stimulation. The source of this sequence is a human donor in good health (CMV status not recorded). Some clones in this sample may be carry-over from other donors' samples. Rearrangement joined TRBV2 to TRBJ1-5, and perhaps TRBD1 as D gene, on 5 matching bases. DNA sequence: TGTGCCAGCGGATACGCGGGTGGGGGTCAGCCCCAGCATTTT. This yields the protein CASGYAGGGQPQHF.